What follows are 12 T cell receptor beta chains derived from one specimen sequenced in a study of cytomegalovirus exposure and HLA in healthy donors (dated by TCRdb to the late 2010s). Library creation used the immunoSEQ multiplex PCR assay. For the multiplex PCR, a mixture combining 60 forward primers for TCR Vbeta segments and 13 reverse primers for TCR Jbeta segments was used. TCRdb's version of the immuneACCESS table is confined to in-frame rearrangements and falls short of the full clone set. An unresolved V gene accounts for under half of the shortfall where checked; the remainder is of unknown origin. This sample gives some 79,000 clones in total; 63% of them show up just once. The ten biggest clones cover approximately 16% of the sample. Sample: PBMCs. These receptor sequences come from a woman in her thirties or forties in good health and CMV-seropositive.

CDR3 in DNA: TGTGCCAGCAGCCTAACCGGGACTAGCGGGATCAATGAGCAGTTCTTC. Its translation: CASSLTGTSGINEQFF. The rearrangement uses TRBV4-2 and TRBJ2-1; 13 nucleotides align to TRBD2. Germline CDR1 is LGHNA and CDR2 is YNFKEQ. CDR3 length equals 16 residues. V dropped 4 bases and J dropped 6; count of bases not matched to a gene: 6.

J is TRBJ2-3 and V is TRBV2; 7 bases match TRBD2. The CDR3 has 13 residues. CDR1 SNHLY and CDR2 FYNNEI come from the germline V gene. The ends lost 8 bases at V and 2 bases at J; junction bases unmatched: 4. The CDR3 protein is CASGGTTTDTQYF. The CDR3 coding sequence is TGTGCCAGCGGGGGGACTACCACAGATACGCAGTATTTT.

This clone was recorded a few times. The chain recombines TRBV5-1 with TRBJ2-7, with 8 bases fitting TRBD2. The CDR3 has 14 amino acids. V was pared by 0 bases and J by 4 bases, with 3 bases of the junction left unmatched. Germline CDR1 and CDR2: SGHRS and YFSETQ. The CDR3 sequence: CASSLVLAEYEQYF. CDR3 in DNA: TGCGCCAGCAGCTTGGTACTAGCGGAATACGAGCAGTACTTC.

The chain employs TRBV6-6 and TRBJ2-7; 8 bases fit TRBD2. The CDR3 loop spans 13 amino acids. After removal of 10 bases from V and 0 bases from J, the junction contained 5 bases not matched to a gene. CDR1 is MNHNY, CDR2 SVGAGI, per germline (reference sequence). The CDR3 sequence: CATKTSDSYEQYF. CDR3 nucleotide sequence: TGTGCCACCAAGACTAGCGACTCCTACGAGCAGTACTTC.

This chain uses TRBV18 with TRBJ1-2; 7 nucleotides match TRBD1. Germline values: CDR1 KGHSH, CDR2 LQKENI. The trim removed 3 bases at V and 2 bases at J, leaving 6 bases unmatched. The length of the CDR3 is 15 residues. The CDR3 loop is CASSPTGDLNYGYTF. The CDR3 DNA sequence: TGTGCCAGCTCACCTACAGGGGACCTAAACTATGGCTACACCTTC.

The chain recombines TRBV19 with TRBJ2-2, with TRBD1 identical over 8 bases. V lost 9 bases to trimming and J lost 0 bases; unmatched junction nucleotides: 3. In germline, CDR1 is LNHDA, CDR2 SQIVND (reference sequence). There are 14 residues in the CDR3. This chain's CDR3 is CASRDRTNTGELFF. In nucleotides, the CDR3 is TGTGCCAGCCGGGACAGGACGAACACCGGGGAGCTGTTTTTT.

This clone was counted between two and nine times. The chain is built from TRBV30 and TRBJ1-3; D is unclear. Germline V gene sequence: CDR1 GTSNPN, CDR2 SVGIG (reference sequence). Trimming left V 4 bases short and J 1 base short, with 8 bases between. The CDR3 is made up of 13 amino acids. CDR3 in DNA: TGTGCCTGGATCCGCAGGTCTGGAAACACCATATATTTT. It encodes CAWIRRSGNTIYF.

The chain couples TRBV9 to TRBJ2-7, with D unresolved. With 6 bases removed from V and 0 bases from J, the gap between germline ends came to 13 bases. The germline gives CDR1 SGDLS, CDR2 YYNGEE. This CDR3 spans 14 amino acids. CDR3 loop: CASTRSASSYEQYF. In nucleotides, the CDR3 is TGTGCCAGCACCCGTTCAGCGAGCTCCTACGAGCAGTACTTC.

This clone was picked up one time. This chain links TRBV5-4 with TRBJ2-4; 8 nucleotides match TRBD2. The germline V gene has CDR1 SGHNT and CDR2 YYREEE (reference sequence). The CDR3 consists of 17 residues. The V segment lost 0 bases and the J segment 3 bases; nucleotides outside the gene matches: 8. The CDR3 spells CASSLGAGVPNKNIQYF. The CDR3 DNA reads as TGTGCCAGCAGCTTGGGAGCGGGAGTACCGAACAAAAACATTCAGTACTTC.

The chain uses TRBV9 and TRBJ2-1; the D gene is possibly TRBD2 (6 bases). The CDR3 extends over 15 amino acids. V lost 0 bases, J lost 8 bases, and 15 bases lay in between. Germline V gene data show CDR1 as SGDLS and CDR2 as YYNGEE. The CDR3 reads CASSVAGERAHEQFF. The CDR3 nucleotides are TGTGCCAGCAGCGTAGCGGGGGAGCGCGCCCATGAGCAGTTCTTC.

This clone came up a few times. V gene TRBV28 combines with J gene TRBJ1-1, with D perhaps TRBD1 (5 bases). V lost 3 bases, J lost 0 bases, and 23 bases lay in between. Per the germline V gene, CDR1 is MDHEN and CDR2 is SYDVKM. This CDR3 comprises 19 residues. The DNA of the CDR3 is TGTGCCAGCAGTTTGGGGGGGGTGAGAGACACCCGCTTGAACACTGAAGCTTTCTTT. This gives the protein CASSLGGVRDTRLNTEAFF.

The chain carries TRBV18 and TRBJ2-1; TRBD2 matches at 8 bases. In germline, CDR1 is KGHSH, CDR2 LQKENI. This CDR3 region has 17 residues. J gave up 4 bases and V 3 bases, and 11 bases lay outside the gene matches. This CDR3 reads CASSPPGGGRSYNEQFF. For the CDR3, the DNA is TGTGCCAGCTCACCTCCCGGGGGCGGGAGGTCATACAATGAGCAGTTCTTC. The full variable domain, with the rest looked up from reference TRBV18 and TRBJ2-1, is NAGVMQNPRHLVRRRGQEARLRCSPMKGHSHVYWYRQLPEEGLKFMVYLQKENIIDESGMPKERFSAEFPKEGPSILRIQQVVRGDSAAYFCASSPPGGGRSYNEQFFGPGTRLTVL.